This T cell receptor (beta chain) was documented in a study of T-cell memory formation after mild COVID-19 (dated by TCRdb to the early 2020s). For context, the study as a whole: TCR sequence clusters from the two donors were found to be largely donor specific. The cohort comprised two young, previously healthy adult volunteers, one female and one male. In a couple of donors, T-cell clones that expanded and contracted after mild COVID-19 were tracked by sequencing TCRalpha and TCRbeta repertoires over time.

Sequencing was performed on an Illumina NovaSeq 6000. TCRalpha and TCRbeta cDNA libraries were built by 5'RACE with constant-segment primers, adding sample barcodes and unique molecular identifiers. Trizol reagent was used to extract RNA from every sample. The libraries were amplified in two PCR steps, and the second step added a second sample barcode and Illumina TruSeq adapters. Sequencing of the libraries was done on an Illumina NovaSeq, producing 2 x 150 bp paired-end reads. As for the original processing: The reads were demultiplexed and collapsed into UMI-guided consensus sequences using migec v1.2.7. Using mixcr v2.1.11, UMI consensuses were aligned to TRA and TRB V and J templates and then assembled into clonotypes. A clonotype was counted as expanded or contracted only when both edgeR and NoisET called the clonotype significant, with the noise models trained on biological replicates. For edgeR calls, the thresholds were a false discovery rate-adjusted p below 0.01 and a log2 fold-change of 1. As an exploratory analysis of dynamics, max-normalized trajectories of the 1000 most abundant clonotypes were examined by PCA with hierarchical clustering. Each responding clone was given a CD4 or CD8 phenotype based on the CD4+ and CD8+ repertoires, which had been sequenced separately. TCRdb trimmed the raw reads at Q25, called clones with MiXCR and kept productive beta chains. A single entry per CDR3 protein holds the most common genes and DNA from its merged rows. These V and J calls originate from TCRdb's pipeline instead of the authors' own analysis. The sample table holds 150,000 to 200,000 distinct CDR3 sequences, of which 10% to 15% were seen once. About 3.3% of the sample is in the top ten clones.

Paper-wide results and their limitations: Only a couple of mild cases were covered by the study, and larger cohorts that include severe cases with pre-infection samples were considered necessary. Some responding clones were found in pre-infection memory, which suggests that pre-existing cross-reactive memory T cells took part in the SARS-CoV-2 response. Balanced CD4/CD8 phenotypes were observed for clones contracting from day 15 to 85, whereas a bias towards CD4+ was observed for a second wave of clones expanding from day 15 to 37. Contracting CD4+ clones were found mainly in CM and EM memory subsets, while CD8+ clones were enriched in EMRA. The second-wave clones that peaked on day 37 were not confirmed to be SARS-CoV-2 specific.

Ficoll-Paque density gradient centrifugation was used to isolate PBMCs. This clonotype has a single count. The clone's antigen remains unknown. Nothing much larger sits one base from this clone, and base qualities are not available. A single read makes a weak case. What was sequenced was PBMCs or a T cell subset sorted from them (not recorded which). This receptor was taken from a young man who had mild COVID-19 (a few samples of this study predate the infection). The sample titles of this study are shuffled in the database, so cell type and time point are left out; the donor was told from shared clones.

CDR3 protein: CATSVFQGACGYTF. The bases read TGTGCCACCAGTGTCTTCCAGGGGGCCTGTGGCTACACCTTC. The sequence is built from TRBV24-1 and TRBJ1-2; 8 bases in the junction line up with TRBD1. The germline V gene encodes CDR1 KGHDR and CDR2 SFDVKD. V loses 5 bases at its end and J loses 7 bases; junction bases beyond the gene matches: 8. The cysteine opens and the phenylalanine closes a CDR3 of 14 amino acids. Only CDR3 DNA remains: 42 bases, in frame from the first base.